The 32 T cell receptor beta chains below all came from one sample that was sequenced in a study of monozygotic twins with inflammatory bowel disease. From its re-call of the 5' RACE reads, TCRdb lists each CDR3 protein once, without DNA. Listed are some 150,000 distinct CDR3 sequences; 2.4% falls within the top ten. The sample taken for sequencing was blood. These TCRs come from a human donor with ulcerative colitis or Crohn's disease, or a healthy co-twin of an affected twin (not recorded which).

The V call is TRBV3-1, the J call TRBJ1-3. The CDR3 sequence is 12 residues long. Germline values: CDR1 LGHDT, CDR2 YNNKEL (reference sequence). This chain's CDR3 is CASSRWGNTIYF.

This sequence joins TRBV27 and TRBJ1-2. Germline CDR1 and CDR2: MNHEY and SMNVEV (reference sequence). The CDR3 covers 14 residues. The CDR3 loop reads CASSQSRANYGYTF.

The chain combines TRBV20-1 with TRBJ2-1; the TCRdb call, TRBD2, lacks DNA for checking. CDR1 and CDR2 (germline): DFQATT, SNEGSKA (reference sequence). This CDR3 is 16 amino acids long. The CDR3 is CSAGQVAGGPSVEQFF.

J is TRBJ2-1 and V is TRBV4-3; TCRdb's D call, TRBD2, is unchecked because there is no DNA. Germline lookup yields CDR1 LGHNA and CDR2 YSLEER. This CDR3 region has 15 residues. The CDR3 is CASSQGTSGYNEQFF.

The rearrangement links TRBV12-3 or TRBV12-4 to TRBJ2-3; TCRdb gives TRBD1 as the D gene, but with no DNA this cannot be confirmed. The CDR3 has 19 residues. The CDR3 reads CASRLGPGSGGRSTDTQYF.

This sequence joins TRBV20-1 and TRBJ1-1; TCRdb's D call, TRBD1, is unchecked because there is no DNA. Germline values: CDR1 DFQATT, CDR2 SNEGSKA (reference sequence). The length of the CDR3 is 13 residues. This CDR3 is CSASWGGNTEAFF.

V gene TRBV7-8 combines with J gene TRBJ1-4; absent DNA, TCRdb's TRBD1 call cannot be checked. This CDR3 has 19 residues. Germline V gene lookup returns CDR1 SGHVS and CDR2 FQNEAQ. CDR3 residues: CASSLASLRTLGTNEKLFF.

This rearrangement joins TRBV4-1 to TRBJ2-4. Germline V gene lookup returns CDR1 MGHRA and CDR2 YSYEKL. CDR3 length equals 15 residues. CDR3 sequence reads: CASSHEEIFKNIQYF.

The chain is built from TRBV5-1 and TRBJ2-3; TCRdb proposes TRBD1, but this gene call is untestable without DNA. The V gene's germline CDR1 is SGHRS and CDR2 YFSETQ. The CDR3 runs to 15 residues. This CDR3 is CASSLVGGNTDTQYF. Filled out from reference TRBV5-1 and TRBJ2-3, the complete variable domain reads KAGVTQTPRYLIKTRGQQVTLSCSPISGHRSVSWYQQTPGQGLQFLFEYFSETQRNKGNFPGRFSGRQFSNSRSEMNVSTLELGDSALYLCASSLVGGNTDTQYFGPGTRLTVL.

The chain is built from TRBV4-2 and TRBJ2-4; TCRdb designates TRBD2, a call that cannot be tested without DNA. The length of the CDR3 is 17 residues. Per germline, CDR1 LGHNA and CDR2 YNFKEQ. This chain's CDR3 is CASSQEGISSGLNIQYF.

The rearrangement uses TRBV7-2 and TRBJ1-1; absent DNA, TCRdb's TRBD1 call cannot be checked. CDR1 is SGHTA, CDR2 FQGNSA, per germline. The CDR3 consists of 15 residues. The CDR3 spells CASRQGGFSNTEAFF.

This sequence joins TRBV7-2 and TRBJ2-7. CDR1 and CDR2 from the germline V gene are SGHTA and FQGNSA. This CDR3 has 14 amino acids. The CDR3 is CASCPGRSSYEQYF.

The genes are TRBV7-2 and TRBJ1-1; TCRdb picks TRBD1, but there is no DNA to check that call. Looked up from germline, CDR1 is SGHTA and CDR2 is FQGNSA. The CDR3 is 13 residues long. This CDR3 reads CASSLQGAAEAFF.

The chain recombines TRBV6-1 with TRBJ2-3; TCRdb calls TRBD1, which cannot be checked without DNA. Germline lookup yields CDR1 MNHNS and CDR2 SASEGT. The CDR3 covers 15 residues. The CDR3 here is CASSPLRGRADTQYF.

This sequence joins TRBV15 and TRBJ2-1; TCRdb proposes TRBD1, but this gene call is untestable without DNA. The CDR3 extends over 17 amino acids. The germline gives CDR1 LNHNV, CDR2 YYDKDF (reference sequence). This chain's CDR3 is CATSRDLGQGRSGEQFF.

This chain joins TRBV4-1 and TRBJ2-1. The length of the CDR3 is 15 residues. From germline, CDR1 is MGHRA and CDR2 YSYEKL. This chain's CDR3 is CASSQVAGPYNEQFF.

V and J are TRBV18 and TRBJ2-5; no DNA is available, so the TRBD1 call from TCRdb remains unchecked. Germline V lookup: CDR1 KGHSH, CDR2 LQKENI. The CDR3 loop spans 14 amino acids. The CDR3 is CASSHGQVQETQYF.

The chain has TRBV15 and TRBJ2-1. Germline V lookup: CDR1 LNHNV, CDR2 YYDKDF (reference sequence). The CDR3 is 15 amino acids. The CDR3 here is CATSRVKGSYNEQFF.

This rearrangement joins TRBV12-3 or TRBV12-4 to TRBJ2-3. The CDR3 spans 14 residues. This CDR3 is CASSPSRQTDTQYF.

The chain recombines TRBV6-1 with TRBJ2-1; TCRdb proposes TRBD2, but this gene call is untestable without DNA. Germline lookup yields CDR1 MNHNS and CDR2 SASEGT. CDR3 length equals 16 residues. The CDR3 sequence: CASSEGGLAGGGEQFF.

The chain uses TRBV2 and TRBJ2-4; TCRdb outputs TRBD1, but without DNA this stays unchecked. Germline CDR1 reads SNHLY; CDR2 reads FYNNEI. CDR3 length: 13 amino acids. The CDR3 region is CASSEGGENIQYF.

V and J are TRBV20-1 and TRBJ2-3; checking the TCRdb D call of TRBD1 is not possible without DNA. The CDR3 extends over 17 amino acids. Germline CDR1 DFQATT, CDR2 SNEGSKA (reference sequence). The chain's CDR3 is CSARPDLAGGRTDTQYF.

The chain recombines TRBV15 with TRBJ2-7. The CDR3 consists of 14 residues. Germline V lookup: CDR1 LNHNV, CDR2 YYDKDF (reference sequence). CDR3 sequence: CATSRDWNSYEQYF.

The V call is TRBV5-4, the J call TRBJ2-7. The CDR3 loop spans 14 amino acids. CDR1 and CDR2 (germline): SGHNT, YYREEE (reference sequence). CDR3 protein: CASSLGAANYEQYF.

The chain links TRBV29-1 to TRBJ2-1; TCRdb indicates TRBD1, and absent DNA this call remains unverified. CDR1 is SQVTM and CDR2 is ANQGSEA in the germline V gene. CDR3 length: 12 residues. CDR3: CSVGEYLNEQFF.

The chain has TRBV19 and TRBJ1-1; the D call of TRBD1 rests on TCRdb alone, since no DNA is present to check it. This CDR3 comprises 14 residues. Germline V CDR1 and CDR2: LNHDA, SQIVND (reference sequence). CDR3 sequence reads: CASNPRTANTEAFF.

The chain employs TRBV15 and TRBJ1-4; TCRdb's D call, TRBD1, is unchecked because there is no DNA. Germline V gene lookup returns CDR1 LNHNV and CDR2 YYDKDF (reference sequence). This CDR3 has 16 amino acids. The CDR3 protein is CATSRVVNRAEEKLFF. The complete variable domain, with remaining parts taken from reference TRBV15 and TRBJ1-4, reads DAMVIQNPRYQVTQFGKPVTLSCSQTLNHNVMYWYQQKSSQAPKLLFHYYDKDFNNEADTPDNFQSRRPNTSFCFLDIRSPGLGDTAMYLCATSRVVNRAEEKLFFGSGTQLSVL.

The V and J genes are TRBV3-1 and TRBJ1-1; TCRdb selects TRBD1, and the lack of DNA leaves this call unchecked. Per germline, CDR1 LGHDT and CDR2 YNNKEL (reference sequence). The CDR3 runs to 14 residues. Here the CDR3 reads CASSQEGGGGEAFF. Drawing the rest from reference TRBV3-1 and TRBJ1-1, the complete variable domain is DTAVSQTPKYLVTQMGNDKSIKCEQNLGHDTMYWYKQDSKKFLKIMFSYNNKELIINETVPNRFSPKSPDKAHLNLHINSLELGDSAVYFCASSQEGGGGEAFFGQGTRLTVV.

The chain carries TRBV4-2 and TRBJ2-1; TCRdb indicates TRBD1, and absent DNA this call remains unverified. This CDR3 is built from 17 residues. Germline V gives CDR1 LGHNA, CDR2 YNFKEQ. The CDR3 here is CASSQAMGGGSYNEQFF.

J is TRBJ2-1 and V is TRBV7-9. CDR1 and CDR2 from the germline V gene are SEHNR and FQNEAQ (reference sequence). This CDR3 comprises 15 residues. This CDR3 reads CASSLAFDSYNEQFF.

The rearrangement joins TRBV7-8 to TRBJ2-7; TCRdb lists TRBD1, though no DNA is available to test this call. Germline V gene data show CDR1 as SGHVS and CDR2 as FQNEAQ. The CDR3 extends over 12 amino acids. The CDR3 spells CASSDRRDRTYF.

The chain links TRBV6-5 to TRBJ1-6; TCRdb calls TRBD1, which cannot be checked without DNA. There are 13 residues in the CDR3. Germline CDR1 MNHEY, CDR2 SVGAGI. Here the CDR3 reads CASRRDGNSPLHF.